These 31 T cell receptor beta chains originate from one sample sequenced in a study of cytomegalovirus exposure and HLA in healthy donors. Use of 60 Vbeta and 13 Jbeta primers characterized the PCR. The table came from immunoSEQ multiplex PCR; TCRdb's copy has only in-frame clones and leaves some out. The table records 100,000 to 150,000 clones, around four fifths of them present only once. Specimen: PBMCs. Receptors were obtained from a female donor in good health and CMV-seronegative.

The rearrangement uses TRBV28 and TRBJ2-7; the match to TRBD2 covers 7 bases. CDR3 length: 14 residues. The V gene end was trimmed by 6 bases and the J gene end by 0 bases; junction bases not matched to a gene: 5. Per germline, CDR1 MDHEN and CDR2 SYDVKM. This CDR3 is CASREGGSSYEQYF. The CDR3 nucleotides read TGTGCCAGCAGGGAGGGAGGGAGCTCCTACGAGCAGTACTTC.

V and J are TRBV6-1 and TRBJ1-2; 10 bases fit TRBD1. The CDR3 contains 14 residues. Trimming removed 7 bases from V and 4 bases from J; junction bases left unmatched: 6. Germline CDR1 MNHNS, CDR2 SASEGT. CDR3 bases: TGTGCCAGCAAGGTGGGACAGGGGAGCTATGGCTACACCTTC. It translates to CASKVGQGSYGYTF.

The gene calls are TRBV7-8 and TRBJ2-7; D is perhaps TRBD2 (6 bases). V lost 1 base, J lost 4 bases, and 23 bases lay in between. Germline assignment: CDR1 SGHVS and CDR2 FQNEAQ. The CDR3 extends over 18 amino acids. The DNA for the CDR3 is TGTGCCAGCAGCTTAGTTTACCCGGGAGACACCCCCCCGTACGAGCAGTACTTC. Translating it yields CASSLVYPGDTPPYEQYF.

This clone occurred a few times. This chain links TRBV27 with TRBJ2-7; 9 bases are a match to TRBD1. Germline values: CDR1 MNHEY, CDR2 SMNVEV (reference sequence). The CDR3 loop spans 14 amino acids. With 6 bases clipped from V and 5 bases from J, the junction kept 8 bases outside the gene matches. CDR3 protein: CASSDRGEWDEQYF. The DNA for the CDR3 is TGTGCCAGCAGCGACAGGGGGGAATGGGACGAGCAGTACTTC.

CDR3 sequence: CASSPERESSYEQYF. The CDR3 coding sequence is TGTGCCAGCTCACCCGAGCGGGAGAGCTCCTACGAGCAGTACTTC. This rearrangement joins TRBV18 to TRBJ2-7; 8 nucleotides agree with TRBD2. Unmatched junction bases numbered 4, after V lost 3 bases and J lost 0 bases. This CDR3 region has 15 residues. The V gene's germline CDR1 is KGHSH and CDR2 LQKENI.

The chain couples TRBV7-9 to TRBJ2-1, with D uncertain. The V gene lost 4 bases and the J gene lost 7 bases, with 17 bases spanning the gap. Germline CDR1 reads SEHNR; CDR2 reads FQNEAQ (reference sequence). CDR3 size: 15 residues. The CDR3 DNA is TGTGCCAGCAGCTCGAAATCTCACTCGGAGAATGAGCAGTTCTTC. Amino acids: CASSSKSHSENEQFF.

In the case of this clone: Distinct nucleotide sequences in the sample also encode this CDR3. V is TRBV4-1 and J is TRBJ2-7, with D perhaps TRBD1 (6 bases). With 2 bases removed from V and 4 bases from J, the gap between germline ends came to 9 bases. The V gene's germline CDR1 is MGHRA and CDR2 YSYEKL. This CDR3 contains 13 residues. CDR3 protein: CASSQQQGYEQYF. CDR3 bases: TGCGCCAGCAGCCAACAACAGGGTTACGAGCAGTACTTC.

The chain recombines TRBV7-2 with TRBJ2-1, with D maybe TRBD1 (5 bases). The V and J ends lost 2 bases and 14 bases respectively, with 13 bases between them. Germline CDR1 SGHTA, CDR2 FQGNSA. The CDR3 length is 12 residues. The CDR3 sequence: CASSLKLTGEFF. Here the CDR3 DNA reads TGTGCCAGCAGCTTAAAGCTAACAGGAGAGTTCTTC.

This chain joins TRBV5-4 and TRBJ2-1; a possible D gene is TRBD2 (6 bases). Trimming pared 0 bases from V and 1 base from J, leaving 8 bases between. The CDR3 spans 15 residues. Germline V gives CDR1 SGHNT, CDR2 YYREEE (reference sequence). As DNA, the CDR3 is TGTGCCAGCAGCTTGGGCGGGACTTCCTACAATGAGCAGTTCTTC. Protein: CASSLGGTSYNEQFF.

The chain is built from TRBV9 and TRBJ2-1, with D possibly being TRBD2 (5 bases). The germline V gene has CDR1 SGDLS and CDR2 YYNGEE. The CDR3 runs 16 residues. The V end lost 4 bases, the J end lost 3 bases, and 17 bases lay between the germline ends. The CDR3 sequence is CASSRTSSTVYNEQFF. The DNA of the CDR3 is TGTGCCAGCAGCAGGACTTCCTCTACAGTCTACAATGAGCAGTTCTTC. The entire variable domain, with the rest obtained from reference TRBV9 and TRBJ2-1, is as follows: DSGVTQTPKHLITATGQRVTLRCSPRSGDLSVYWYQQSLDQGLQFLIQYYNGEERAKGNILERFSAQQFPDLHSELNLSSLELGDSALYFCASSRTSSTVYNEQFFGPGTRLTVL.

The CDR3 is CASSDSGTGGADTQYF. As DNA, the CDR3 is TGTGCCAGCAGTGACTCCGGGACAGGGGGCGCAGATACGCAGTATTTT. This chain joins TRBV6-4 and TRBJ2-3; TRBD1 matches 12 bases. This CDR3 has 16 residues. The germline CDR1 and CDR2 sequences are MRHNA and SNTAGT. V dropped 0 bases and J dropped 4; count of bases not matched to a gene: 2.

This clone was found a few times. The CDR3 DNA sequence: TGTGCCAGCAGCTCTAGGATGAGGGCCGAGGAAAAACTGTTTTTT. Its protein product is CASSSRMRAEEKLFF. This chain connects TRBV7-6 to TRBJ1-4; D is unclear. The CDR3 is made up of 15 amino acids. V lost 4 bases, J lost 8 bases, and 17 bases lay in between. Germline CDR1 is SGHVS and CDR2 is FNYEAQ.

The chain employs TRBV5-4 and TRBJ2-6; 11 bases align to TRBD2. Germline trimming cut 9 bases from V and 1 base from J; bases unmatched to any gene: 6. The CDR3 is made up of 16 amino acids. Germline V gene lookup returns CDR1 SGHNT and CDR2 YYREEE (reference sequence). CDR3: CATRLAGHSGANVLTF. The CDR3 DNA reads TGTGCCACCCGACTAGCGGGACATTCTGGGGCCAACGTCCTGACTTTC.

The V gene is TRBV11-3, the J gene TRBJ2-1, with D possibly being TRBD2 (5 bases). V lost 5 bases, J lost 0 bases, and 8 bases lay in between. The V gene's germline CDR1 is SGHNT and CDR2 YENEEA. CDR3 size: 14 residues. DNA for the CDR3: TGTGCCAGCAGCGCAACTAGCTCCTACAATGAGCAGTTCTTC. Protein sequence: CASSATSSYNEQFF.

V gene TRBV6-1 combines with J gene TRBJ2-7, with D possibly TRBD1 on 6 matching bases. Germline V gene lookup returns CDR1 MNHNS and CDR2 SASEGT. Trimming took 2 bases from V and 6 from J, leaving 17 bases between them. The CDR3 spans 15 residues. CDR3 region: CASSEKVTGSGEQYF. DNA of the CDR3: TGTGCCAGCAGTGAAAAGGTAACAGGGAGTGGCGAGCAGTACTTC.

CDR3: CAGKVLGANTEAFF. The CDR3 coding sequence is TGTGCCGGCAAGGTTTTAGGGGCGAACACTGAAGCTTTCTTT. The chain combines TRBV2 with TRBJ1-1; D perhaps matches TRBD1 (5 bases). The CDR3 runs 14 residues. Trimming pared 11 bases from V and 1 base from J, leaving 17 bases between. Germline CDR1 reads SNHLY; CDR2 reads FYNNEI.

This chain connects TRBV11-2 to TRBJ2-7; 7 bases map to TRBD1. Per the germline V gene, CDR1 is SGHAT and CDR2 is FQNNGV. CDR3 length: 14 residues. Losses at the gene ends were 5 bases for V and 5 bases for J; bases not matched to a gene: 9. CDR3 residues: CASSVTTGSHEQYF. In DNA, the CDR3 is TGTGCCAGCAGCGTGACGACAGGGTCCCACGAGCAGTACTTC.

This sequence joins TRBV7-2 and TRBJ1-5; D unresolved. Germline V lookup: CDR1 SGHTA, CDR2 FQGNSA. The CDR3 covers 14 residues. Trimming left V 5 bases short and J 6 bases short, with 14 bases between. CDR3 nucleotides: TGTGCCAGCAGCGCCGGGAGGGTGGCTCAGCCCCAGCATTTT. This sequence encodes CASSAGRVAQPQHF.

This chain links TRBV7-2 with TRBJ2-1, with D unclear. Germline V CDR1 and CDR2: SGHTA, FQGNSA. This CDR3 region has 17 residues. V was trimmed by 5 bases and J by 0 bases, leaving 17 bases between them. For the CDR3, the DNA is TGTGCCAGCAGCCACCATAGCTCCCTGAGCTCCTACAATGAGCAGTTCTTC. Translated, it gives CASSHHSSLSSYNEQFF.

The chain uses TRBV27 and TRBJ1-2; 7 bases agree with TRBD1. With V trimmed by 6 bases and J by 4 bases, 8 bases remained unmatched. CDR1 and CDR2 (germline): MNHEY, SMNVEV (reference sequence). The CDR3 contains 14 residues. The CDR3 loop is CASRPTGKGYGYTF. Written as DNA, the CDR3 is TGTGCCAGCAGACCGACAGGGAAAGGCTATGGCTACACCTTC.

The chain joins TRBV2 to TRBJ1-5; D remains unclear. Germline-derived CDR1 and CDR2 are SNHLY and FYNNEI. V dropped 6 bases and J dropped 3 bases, with 9 bases sitting between them. The CDR3 length is 13 residues. The CDR3 DNA reads as TGTGCCAGCAGCGAGGAGTCCAATCAGCCCCAGCATTTT. Its translation: CASSEESNQPQHF.

The chain employs TRBV2 and TRBJ2-1; the match to TRBD2 covers 8 bases. The CDR3 is 12 residues long. V lost 11 bases, J lost 6 bases, and 6 bases stayed unmatched. The V gene's germline CDR1 is SNHLY and CDR2 FYNNEI. The CDR3, as DNA: TGTGCCGGAAGGACTAGCTCCAATGAGCAGTTCTTC. This translates into CAGRTSSNEQFF. Together with reference TRBV2 and TRBJ2-1, the CDR3 gives the full variable domain: EPEVTQTPSHQVTQMGQEVILRCVPISNHLYFYWYRQILGQKVEFLVSFYNNEISEKSEIFDDQFSVERPDGSNFTLKIRSTKLEDSAMYFCAGRTSSNEQFFGPGTRLTVL.

This sequence joins TRBV11-2 and TRBJ2-5; TRBD2 matches 8 bases. V lost 4 bases, J lost 5 bases, and 9 bases stayed unmatched. Germline CDR1 and CDR2: SGHAT and FQNNGV. CDR3 length: 15 residues. This CDR3 is CASSSQRELYETQYF. CDR3 bases: TGTGCCAGCAGCTCCCAGCGGGAGTTGTATGAGACCCAGTACTTC.

The V gene is TRBV28, the J gene TRBJ2-1, with D possibly being TRBD2 (5 bases). V lost 6 bases, J lost 9 bases, and 12 bases lay in between. The CDR3 has 12 amino acids. Germline assignment: CDR1 MDHEN and CDR2 SYDVKM. The CDR3 protein is CASSSNGGEQFF. Here the CDR3 DNA reads TGTGCCAGCAGCTCGAACGGAGGTGAGCAGTTCTTC.

This clone was observed a few times. This chain uses TRBV7-8 with TRBJ2-5; D might be TRBD2 (6 bases). CDR1 and CDR2 (germline): SGHVS, FQNEAQ. Trimming left V 1 base short and J 2 bases short, with 14 bases between. This CDR3 region has 16 residues. The CDR3 here is CASSLDVGLSQETQYF. The CDR3 DNA reads as TGTGCCAGCAGCTTAGATGTAGGACTATCTCAAGAGACCCAGTACTTC.

The chain uses TRBV25-1 and TRBJ2-3; D uncertain. Trimming cost V 0 bases and J 0 bases, with 10 bases left between them. Germline CDR1 MGHDK, CDR2 SYGVNS. The CDR3 is 16 amino acids. CDR3 residues: CASSEYEVTSTDTQYF. CDR3 DNA sequence: TGTGCCAGCAGTGAATATGAGGTCACTAGCACAGATACGCAGTATTTT.

V and J are TRBV30 and TRBJ1-3; 10 bases map to TRBD1. The J segment lost 0 bases and the V segment lost 6 bases, leaving 14 bases of the junction unmatched. The germline V gene encodes CDR1 GTSNPN and CDR2 SVGIG (reference sequence). The CDR3 consists of 18 residues. CDR3 residues: CACPIPGQGSLSGNTIYF. The CDR3 region has the DNA TGTGCCTGTCCTATTCCGGGACAGGGGTCCCTCTCTGGAAACACCATATATTTT.

The chain combines TRBV9 with TRBJ2-1; D perhaps matches TRBD1 (5 bases). Trimming took 4 bases from V and 6 from J, leaving 17 bases between them. The germline V gene has CDR1 SGDLS and CDR2 YYNGEE. The length of the CDR3 is 15 residues. CDR3: CASSPKGFLGNEQFF. The CDR3 nucleotides are TGTGCCAGCAGCCCGAAGGGGTTTCTAGGCAATGAGCAGTTCTTC.

This clone was recorded a few times. V gene TRBV4-2 combines with J gene TRBJ2-7; 8 nucleotides match TRBD2. CDR3 length: 15 residues. The ends lost 0 bases at V and 3 bases at J; junction bases unmatched: 4. Looked up from germline, CDR1 is LGHNA and CDR2 is YNFKEQ. CDR3 loop: CASSQDVAGSYEQYF. CDR3 coding DNA: TGTGCCAGCAGCCAAGATGTAGCGGGGAGCTACGAGCAGTACTTC.

V gene TRBV9 combines with J gene TRBJ2-5; 7 bases map to TRBD2. This CDR3 contains 16 residues. The V and J ends lost 0 bases and 2 bases, in that order; junction bases with no gene match: 7. Germline CDR1 reads SGDLS; CDR2 reads YYNGEE. The CDR3 sequence is CASSVESLADQETQYF. CDR3 DNA sequence: TGTGCCAGCAGCGTAGAGAGCCTAGCGGATCAAGAGACCCAGTACTTC.

This sequence joins TRBV5-4 and TRBJ1-1; 8 bases fit TRBD1. The CDR3 length is 15 residues. CDR1 and CDR2 from the germline V gene are SGHNT and YYREEE (reference sequence). The trim removed 0 bases at V and 3 bases at J, leaving 4 bases unmatched. The CDR3 nucleotides are TGTGCCAGCAGCTTGGCGGCGACAGGGGACACTGAAGCTTTCTTT. Translating gives CASSLAATGDTEAFF.